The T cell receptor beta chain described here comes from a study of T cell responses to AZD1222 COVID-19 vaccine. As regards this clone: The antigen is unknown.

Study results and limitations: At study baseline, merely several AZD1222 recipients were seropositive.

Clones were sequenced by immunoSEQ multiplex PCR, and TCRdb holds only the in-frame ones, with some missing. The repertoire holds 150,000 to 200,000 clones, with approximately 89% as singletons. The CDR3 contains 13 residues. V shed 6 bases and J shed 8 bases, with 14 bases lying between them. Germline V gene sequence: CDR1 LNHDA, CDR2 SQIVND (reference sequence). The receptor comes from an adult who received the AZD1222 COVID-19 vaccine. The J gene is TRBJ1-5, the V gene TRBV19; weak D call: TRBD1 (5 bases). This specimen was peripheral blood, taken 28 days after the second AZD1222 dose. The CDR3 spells CASSGTWFEPQHF. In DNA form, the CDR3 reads TGTGCCAGTAGCGGGACGTGGTTTGAGCCCCAGCATTTT.